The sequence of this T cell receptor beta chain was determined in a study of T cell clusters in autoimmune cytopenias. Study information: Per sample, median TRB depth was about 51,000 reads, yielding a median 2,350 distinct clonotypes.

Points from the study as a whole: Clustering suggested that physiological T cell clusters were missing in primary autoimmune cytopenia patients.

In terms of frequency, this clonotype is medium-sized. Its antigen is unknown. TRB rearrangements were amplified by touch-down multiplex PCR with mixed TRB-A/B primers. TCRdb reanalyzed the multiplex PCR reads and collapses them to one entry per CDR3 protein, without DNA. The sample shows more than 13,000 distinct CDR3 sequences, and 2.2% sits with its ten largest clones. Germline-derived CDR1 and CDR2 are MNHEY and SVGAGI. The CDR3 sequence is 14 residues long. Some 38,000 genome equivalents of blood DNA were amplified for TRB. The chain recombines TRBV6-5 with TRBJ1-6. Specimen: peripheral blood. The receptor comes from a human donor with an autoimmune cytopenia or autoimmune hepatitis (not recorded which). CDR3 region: CASSLNIPNSPLHF.